The next 14 T cell receptor beta chains were all read from a single sample in a study of T cell changes during pregnancy in multiple sclerosis. The method was immunoSEQ multiplex PCR; TCRdb's version includes in-frame clones alone and lacks a portion of them. This sample has about 41,000 clones, with about 88% found just once. Here the sequenced sample was CD4+ T cells from peripheral blood mononuclear cells, taken in the first trimester of pregnancy. The receptor set was obtained from a female donor with multiple sclerosis, enrolled in a pregnancy study.

The chain is built from TRBV5-1 and TRBJ2-5, with 10 bases that match TRBD2. The CDR3 is 16 residues long. Germline lookup yields CDR1 SGHRS and CDR2 YFSETQ. V was pared by 5 bases and J by 5 bases, with 12 bases of the junction left unmatched. CDR3 in DNA: TGCGCCAGCAGACCGGCGAGCGGGAGGGCCGTTGAGACCCAGTACTTC. It yields the protein CASRPASGRAVETQYF.

The chain joins TRBV15 to TRBJ2-1, with TRBD2 matching over 9 bases. The germline gives CDR1 LNHNV, CDR2 YYDKDF (reference sequence). CDR3 length: 17 amino acids. Losses at the gene ends were 0 bases for V and 9 bases for J; bases not matched to a gene: 12. CDR3 sequence reads: CATSRELAGTVLIEQFF. CDR3 coding DNA: TGTGCCACCAGCAGAGAACTAGCGGGCACGGTTCTTATTGAGCAGTTCTTC.

The chain is built from TRBV7-2 and TRBJ2-7; 10 nucleotides align to TRBD1. The CDR3 is 15 residues long. Germline loops: CDR1 SGHTA, CDR2 FQGNSA. V gave up 5 bases and J gave up 6 bases; unmatched junction bases: 10. The CDR3 DNA is TGTGCCAGCAGCCTAGTGGGACAGGGGATGGCCGAGCAGTACTTC. This sequence encodes CASSLVGQGMAEQYF.

Notes on this clone: Germline and junction disagree at one end, which may indicate a read error. This chain joins TRBV7-7 and TRBJ2-5; D might be TRBD2 (5 bases). Germline V gene sequence: CDR1 SSHAT, CDR2 FNYEAQ (reference sequence). The CDR3 runs to 15 residues. CDR3 sequence reads: CASSPSGGPSETQYF. DNA for the CDR3: TGTGCTAGCAGCCCGTCCGGCGGGCCCTCAGAGACCCAGTACTTC.

The rearrangement joins TRBV5-6 to TRBJ2-7; TRBD1 matches 8 bases. CDR1 is SGHDT and CDR2 is YYEEEE in the germline V gene. The CDR3 is 15 residues long. V lost 2 bases and J lost 6; bases outside the gene matches: 10. The CDR3 here is CASSFRQGWTSEQYF. The DNA of the CDR3 is TGTGCCAGCAGCTTTCGACAGGGGTGGACGAGCGAGCAGTACTTC.

This chain connects TRBV7-2 to TRBJ2-7; D is unresolved. Trimming left V 0 bases short and J 3 bases short, with 3 bases between. Germline loops: CDR1 SGHTA, CDR2 FQGNSA. The CDR3 length is 12 residues. The CDR3 region has the DNA TGTGCCAGCAGCTTAGCGCGCTACGAGCAGTACTTC. Translated, it gives CASSLARYEQYF. Variable domain in full (rest from reference TRBV7-2 and TRBJ2-7): GAGVSQSPSNKVTEKGKDVELRCDPISGHTALYWYRQSLGQGLEFLIYFQGNSAPDKSGLPSDRFSAERTGGSVSTLTIQRTQQEDSAVYLCASSLARYEQYFGPGTRLTVT.

This clone was observed once. The V and J genes are TRBV28 and TRBJ1-2; tentative D call: TRBD1 (5 bases). The CDR3 is 14 amino acids. Trimming took off 8 bases at V and 7 bases at J, with 20 bases between the two ends. CDR1 and CDR2 from the germline V gene are MDHEN and SYDVKM. The CDR3 DNA is TGTGCCAGCTACACGGGGGGTCAGTACCGTGGCTACACCTTC. This gives the protein CASYTGGQYRGYTF.

CDR3 amino acids: CASSSLYEQYF. In DNA form, the CDR3 reads TGTGCCAGCAGTTCCCTCTACGAGCAGTACTTC. This chain connects TRBV25-1 to TRBJ2-7; D is unresolved. Germline-derived CDR1 and CDR2 are MGHDK and SYGVNS. Trimming removed 5 bases at V and 3 bases at J, with 5 bases between. The CDR3 runs 11 residues.

The chain uses TRBV5-4 and TRBJ2-3; 7 bases fit TRBD2. V lost 1 base to trimming and J lost 2 bases; unmatched junction nucleotides: 7. The CDR3 runs 16 residues. Germline-derived CDR1 and CDR2 are SGHNT and YYREEE (reference sequence). CDR3 in DNA: TGTGCCAGCAGCTTGAATACAGCGGGAAACACAGATACGCAGTATTTT. Protein product: CASSLNTAGNTDTQYF.

The CDR3 nucleotides are TGTGCCAGCAGCCCAGGACTGACTGGGAATGAGCAGTTCTTC. Its translation: CASSPGLTGNEQFF. The gene calls are TRBV7-2 and TRBJ2-1; TRBD2 might be the D (5 bases). The V gene's germline CDR1 is SGHTA and CDR2 FQGNSA. V lost 5 bases, J lost 7 bases, and 15 bases lay in between. This CDR3 has 14 residues.

On this clone: The DNA is left out, because the CDR3 cannot be placed on it with certainty; the CDR3 is given as TCRdb lists it. The chain has TRBV6-5 and TRBJ1-1; the listed D gene, TRBD1, was not tested against the DNA. Per the germline V gene, CDR1 is MNHEY and CDR2 is SVGAGI. The CDR3 totals 12 residues, both ends included. The CDR3 protein is CASSFGQGTTFF.

V usage is TRBV19 and J usage is TRBJ1-2; 8 bases are a match to TRBD1. The V and J ends lost 9 bases and 8 bases, in that order; junction bases with no gene match: 17. This CDR3 has 15 amino acids. Germline V lookup: CDR1 LNHDA, CDR2 SQIVND (reference sequence). The chain's CDR3 is CASSKWDRIGEGYTF. CDR3 DNA: TGTGCCAGCTCCAAGTGGGACAGGATAGGTGAGGGCTACACCTTC.

The chain combines TRBV29-1 with TRBJ2-2, with D maybe TRBD1 (6 bases). Germline V gene sequence: CDR1 SQVTM, CDR2 ANQGSEA. CDR3 length: 13 amino acids. Trimming took off 5 bases at V and 4 bases at J, with 11 bases between the two ends. The CDR3 coding sequence is TGCAGCGTTAAGATAGGGGGCACCGGGGAGCTGTTTTTT. Encoded protein: CSVKIGGTGELFF.

This CDR3 is CASSLNGLAGAEQYF. The CDR3 DNA reads as TGTGCCAGCAGCTTAAATGGGCTAGCGGGAGCCGAGCAGTACTTC. The gene calls are TRBV7-2 and TRBJ2-7; the match to TRBD2 covers 10 bases. The CDR3 loop spans 15 amino acids. CDR1 SGHTA and CDR2 FQGNSA come from the germline V gene. J gave up 6 bases and V 2 bases, and 7 bases lay outside the gene matches.